These 17 T cell receptor beta chains were all obtained from the same sample, sequenced in a study of Tregs in tolerant kidney transplant recipients. Related graft donors supplied nonmyeloablative bone marrow transplants, and mixed chimerism was transient. Profiling relied on immunoSEQ multiplex PCR, and the TCRdb table lists in-frame clones only, not all of them. The specimen's table records 30,000 to 40,000 clones. This material consisted of CD4+ T cells from blood (PBMCs), taken 24 months after the transplant. These receptors came from a human patient who received a combined kidney and bone marrow transplant. Some T cells may be graft donor cells.

Remarks on this clone: The CDR3 extends 3 residues past the end of the read, so its final part is completed from the germline J gene. The rearrangement joins TRBV30 to TRBJ2-5; the D is unclear. The germline gives CDR1 GTSNPN, CDR2 SVGIG (reference sequence). V was trimmed by 2 bases and J by 5 bases, leaving 15 bases between them. The CDR3 has 14 amino acids. The CDR3 is CAWSRLSNGETQYF. The CDR3 bases that were read are TGTGCCTGGAGTAGGTTATCGAACGGGGAGACC.

As regards this clone: The sequenced fragment ends 3 residues before the CDR3 boundary, so the rest is inferred from the germline J gene. The chain combines TRBV5-1 with TRBJ1-1; possibly TRBD1 for D (6 bases). Germline-derived CDR1 and CDR2 are SGHRS and YFSETQ. This CDR3 comprises 13 residues. The CDR3 DNA, read in part, is TGCGCCAGCAGCTTGGTTGGGGGCGCGGAG. It is translated as CASSLVGGAE. The whole CDR3 protein reads CASSLVGGAEAFF.

With respect to this clone: Read sequence stops 3 residues before the CDR3 end, and the germline J gene provides the missing end. The chain is built from TRBV18 and TRBJ2-3; 12 bases map to TRBD2. The CDR3 is made up of 17 amino acids. The J segment lost 0 bases and the V segment lost 8 bases, leaving 9 bases of the junction unmatched. CDR1 is KGHSH, CDR2 LQKENI, per germline. The CDR3 region is CASTLGLAGTSTDTQYF. Incomplete CDR3 DNA: TGTGCCAGCACCCTCGGACTAGCGGGGACTAGCACAGATACG.

This clone registers medium-sized by frequency. The CDR3 end falls 3 residues outside the read, so it is completed with the germline J gene. The rearrangement links TRBV7-2 to TRBJ1-4; tentatively, D is TRBD1 (5 bases). This CDR3 is 16 amino acids long. Trimming cost V 0 bases and J 2 bases, with 10 bases left between them. The V gene's germline CDR1 is SGHTA and CDR2 FQGNSA. The sequenced part of the CDR3 DNA is TGTGCCAGCAGCTTAGCCCAAGGGGTTACTAATGAAAAA. Protein: CASSLAQGVTNEK. The full CDR3 reads CASSLAQGVTNEKLFF.

As concerns this clone: Read data end 3 residues before the CDR3 end; the end is taken from the germline J gene. This chain uses TRBV7-9 with TRBJ2-7, with TRBD2 matching 14 bases. Germline CDR1 reads SEHNR; CDR2 reads FQNEAQ (reference sequence). V dropped 5 bases and J dropped 5; count of bases not matched to a gene: 5. The CDR3 contains 15 residues. The CDR3 sequence: CASSIGTSGSHEQYF. Incomplete CDR3 DNA: TGTGCCAGCAGCATTGGGACTAGCGGGAGCCACGAG.

With respect to this clone: The read ends 3 residues early relative to the CDR3; the germline J gene fills the gap. The V gene is TRBV20-1, the J gene TRBJ2-2, with 11 bases lining up with TRBD1. This CDR3 spans 13 amino acids. Trimming removed 6 bases from V and 4 bases from J; junction bases left unmatched: 1. The germline V gene encodes CDR1 DFQATT and CDR2 SNEGSKA (reference sequence). CDR3 sequence reads: CSADRGPTGELFF. Incomplete CDR3 DNA: TGCAGTGCGGACAGGGGGCCCACCGGGGAG.

For this clone: From the germline J gene comes the end of the CDR3, since the read stops 3 residues before it. The chain combines TRBV6-2 or TRBV6-3 with TRBJ1-1, with 7 bases matching TRBD1. Germline values: CDR1 MNHEY, CDR2 SVGEGT. This CDR3 spans 16 amino acids. The CDR3 DNA, read in part, is TGTGCCAGCAGTTACTCGGCGAGGGGGCGTTTCCCTGGA. Translation: CASSYSARGRFPG. In full, the CDR3 reads CASSYSARGRFPGAFF.

Concerning this clone itself: The read stops 3 residues short of the end of the CDR3; the missing end is completed from the germline J gene. This chain joins TRBV5-1 and TRBJ2-3, with a possible D match to TRBD2 (5 bases). The CDR3 loop spans 13 amino acids. Trimming removed 4 bases from V and 4 bases from J, with 10 bases in between. Germline assignment: CDR1 SGHRS and CDR2 YFSETQ. CDR3 in amino acids: CASSTDSADTQYF. The part of the CDR3 DNA that was read is TGCGCCAGCAGCACGGACTCAGCAGATACG.

Remarks on this clone: The read is 3 residues too short to cover the CDR3 end, so that end is filled in from the germline J gene. The chain couples TRBV18 to TRBJ2-7; 8 bases fit TRBD1. This CDR3 spans 14 amino acids. V lost 5 bases to trimming and J lost 3 bases; unmatched junction nucleotides: 6. Germline CDR1 KGHSH, CDR2 LQKENI. Incomplete CDR3 DNA: TGTGCCAGCTCAGGAGGGACAGGAGTCTACGAG. Its protein is CASSGGTGVYE. The CDR3 in its entirety is CASSGGTGVYEQYF.

The chain's CDR3 is CASSEARQGTYEQYF. The part of the CDR3 DNA that was read is TGTGCCAGCAGTGAAGCGCGGCAGGGGACCTACGAG. This sequence joins TRBV6-1 and TRBJ2-7; D may be TRBD1 (6 bases). The DNA ends 3 residues before the CDR3 does, and the rest of the CDR3 is filled in from the germline J gene. The germline V gene encodes CDR1 MNHNS and CDR2 SASEGT. Deletions cut 0 bases from V and 2 bases from J, with 11 bases between. This CDR3 has 15 amino acids.

About this clone: The CDR3 extends 3 residues past the end of the read, so its final part is completed from the germline J gene. The rearrangement joins TRBV5-6 to TRBJ2-5; 7 bases fit TRBD1. The CDR3 is 13 amino acids. Germline-derived CDR1 and CDR2 are SGHDT and YYEEEE. The ends lost 1 base at V and 5 bases at J; junction bases unmatched: 2. Partial CDR3 DNA: TGTGCCAGCAGCTTGCAGGGGGAGGAGACC. Protein product: CASSLQGEET. The whole CDR3 is CASSLQGEETQYF.

As regards this clone: The sequence runs out 3 residues before the end of the CDR3; the remainder is reconstructed from the germline J gene. This sequence joins TRBV2 and TRBJ2-5; D not certain. Trimming pared 8 bases from V and 4 bases from J, leaving 11 bases between. The CDR3 runs to 12 residues. Germline-derived CDR1 and CDR2 are SNHLY and FYNNEI. The CDR3 DNA, read in part, is TGTGCCAGCGGGCAGATTCGAGAGACC. Its translation is CASGQIRET. The full CDR3 is CASGQIRETQYF.

Regarding this clone: From the germline J gene comes the end of the CDR3, since the read stops 3 residues before it. The chain recombines TRBV7-3 with TRBJ2-7; unclear D gene. CDR1 SGHTA and CDR2 FQGTGA come from the germline V gene. The CDR3 loop spans 13 amino acids. The ends were cut back, 5 bases at V and 6 bases at J, with 14 bases in the middle. CDR3 bases read: TGTGCCAGCAGCCTGGTGCAAGCAAGCGAG. As protein: CASSLVQASE. The whole CDR3 reads CASSLVQASEQYF. Full variable domain (missing parts from reference TRBV7-3 and TRBJ2-7): GAGVSQTPSNKVTEKGKYVELRCDPISGHTALYWYRQSLGQGPEFLIYFQGTGAADDSGLPNDRFFAVRPEGSVSTLKIQRTERGDSAVYLCASSLVQASEQYFGPGTRLTVT.

Turning to this clone: The read gets to within 3 residues of the CDR3 end, and the germline J gene fills in the rest. V gene TRBV7-9 combines with J gene TRBJ1-2; perhaps TRBD1 as D (5 bases). Trimming cost V 1 base and J 3 bases, with 9 bases left between them. Germline V gene lookup returns CDR1 SEHNR and CDR2 FQNEAQ (reference sequence). The CDR3 is made up of 14 amino acids. CDR3 region: CASSLDTGYYGYTF. CDR3 DNA, as far as it was read: TGTGCCAGCAGCTTAGATACAGGCTACTATGGC.

A word on this clone: The CDR3 extends 3 residues past the end of the read, so its final part is completed from the germline J gene. V gene TRBV5-4 combines with J gene TRBJ2-7; 8 bases line up with TRBD2. Trimming at V came to 0 bases and at J to 3 bases, leaving 5 bases not matched to a gene. Germline V gives CDR1 SGHNT, CDR2 YYREEE (reference sequence). The CDR3 consists of 15 residues. The chain's CDR3 is CASSLDLSGSYEQYF. CDR3 bases read: TGTGCCAGCAGCTTGGATCTGAGCGGGAGCTACGAG.

Points on this clone: The observed sequence ends 3 residues before the CDR3 terminus, with the missing tail filled in from the germline J gene. V is TRBV19 and J is TRBJ2-1; perhaps TRBD1 as D (7 bases). V was shortened by 3 bases and J by 7 bases, with 10 bases between the two germline ends. Germline assignment: CDR1 LNHDA and CDR2 SQIVND (reference sequence). The CDR3 sequence is 13 residues long. Incomplete CDR3 DNA: TGTGCCAGTAGTATGGCAGGGGGGAATGAG. The encoded protein is CASSMAGGNE. The whole CDR3 protein reads CASSMAGGNEQFF.

Note on this clone: The sequenced fragment ends 3 residues before the CDR3 boundary, so the rest is inferred from the germline J gene. This rearrangement joins TRBV2 to TRBJ1-1; the D gene is possibly TRBD1 (6 bases). The CDR3 contains 16 residues. Germline V gives CDR1 SNHLY, CDR2 FYNNEI. Trimming pared 3 bases from V and 0 bases from J, leaving 14 bases between. The covered CDR3 bases are TGTGCCAGCAGTGAGGGGGCGGGCCCTTTGAACACTGAA. As protein: CASSEGAGPLNTE. The whole CDR3 protein reads CASSEGAGPLNTEAFF.